This T cell receptor (beta chain) was captured in a study of CD8 T cells in ankylosing spondylitis (dated by TCRdb to between 2016 and 2019). Describing the broader study: T cell receptor beta repertoires were profiled in healthy donors and ankylosing spondylitis patients so that disease-linked TCR variants could be found. The full study cohort comprised around 25 ankylosing spondylitis patients and about 110 healthy donors. Peripheral blood samples were taken, and synovial fluid was additionally collected from ankylosing spondylitis patients. The study at large found these results: A CD8+ phenotype was shown by the disease-linked clones, which were found at relatively low frequencies in peripheral blood. A TCR beta motif made up of several highly homologous amino acid variants appeared to be characteristic of blood from ankylosing spondylitis patients. Significant enrichment of the disease-linked clones was reported in matched synovial fluid samples from ankylosing spondylitis patients. Some TCR beta motif variants had previously been reported in synovial fluid and blood of reactive arthritis patients, which suggested common disease-initiation mechanisms.

The germline ends are 10 bases apart after V is trimmed by 2 bases and J by 2 bases. CDR1 and CDR2 were assigned from the germline V gene as MNHEY and SVGEGT. From its cysteine to its phenylalanine, the CDR3 spans 15 amino acids. Only the CDR3 part of the read is kept: 45 bases, read in frame from the first base. Data came from an Illumina HiSeq 2500. Quantitative 5'-RACE with molecular barcodes was used to prepare TCR beta libraries. From the authors' description of their analysis: A new computational method, built on a probabilistic model of VDJ rearrangement, was used to identify disease-linked TCR variants. Through fastp at Q25 and MiXCR, TCRdb rebuilt clones from the public reads, retaining in-frame beta chains. All rows with the same CDR3 protein become a single entry with the most common DNA and genes. The V and J calls here are based on TCRdb, not the publication. In all, the sample holds 100,000 to 150,000 distinct CDR3 sequences, and 9.3% of those were seen once. The ten top clones hold approximately 3.6% of the sample.

This clonotype was detected many times. Its antigen target is currently unknown. No much larger clone exists at a distance of one base, and base qualities are not known. The rearrangement joined TRBV6-2 or TRBV6-3 to TRBJ2-1; the D call could be TRBD1 or TRBD2, with each sharing 5 bases. The sequence came from a male donor with ankylosing spondylitis or in good health (not recorded which). The specimen was blood, either unsorted or a sorted T cell fraction (not recorded which). CDR3 protein: CASSYLQEAYNEQFF. The DNA sequence is TGTGCCAGCAGTTACCTACAGGAGGCCTACAATGAGCAGTTCTTC.